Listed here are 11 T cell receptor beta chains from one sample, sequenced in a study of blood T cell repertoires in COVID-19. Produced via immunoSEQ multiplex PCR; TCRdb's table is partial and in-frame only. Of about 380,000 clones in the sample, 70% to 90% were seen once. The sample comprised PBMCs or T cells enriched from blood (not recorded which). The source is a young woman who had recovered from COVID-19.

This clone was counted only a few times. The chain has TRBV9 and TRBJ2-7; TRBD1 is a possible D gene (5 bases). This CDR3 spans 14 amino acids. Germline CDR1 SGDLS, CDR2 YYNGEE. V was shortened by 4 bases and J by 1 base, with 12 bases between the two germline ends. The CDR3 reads CASSLSQGSYEQYF. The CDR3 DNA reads TGTGCCAGCAGCCTAAGCCAGGGATCCTACGAGCAGTACTTC.

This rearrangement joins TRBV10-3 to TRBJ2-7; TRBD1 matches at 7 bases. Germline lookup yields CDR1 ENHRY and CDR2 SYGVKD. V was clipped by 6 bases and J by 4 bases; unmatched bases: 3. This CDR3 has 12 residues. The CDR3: CAIRDRSYEQYF. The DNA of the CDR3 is TGTGCCATCAGGGACAGGTCGTACGAGCAGTACTTC.

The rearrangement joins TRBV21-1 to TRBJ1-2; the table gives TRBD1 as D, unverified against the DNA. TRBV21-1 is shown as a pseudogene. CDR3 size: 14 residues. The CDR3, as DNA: TGTGCCAGCAGCAAATTTCCCAGGGGCTATGGCTACACCTTC. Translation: CASSKFPRGYGYTF.

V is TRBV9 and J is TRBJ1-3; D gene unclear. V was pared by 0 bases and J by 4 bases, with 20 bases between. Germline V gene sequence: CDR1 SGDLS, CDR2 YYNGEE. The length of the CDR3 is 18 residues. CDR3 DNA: TGTGCCAGCAGCGTAGAGTCCCTGGCCTTGGTCTCGGGAAACACCATATATTTT. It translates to CASSVESLALVSGNTIYF.

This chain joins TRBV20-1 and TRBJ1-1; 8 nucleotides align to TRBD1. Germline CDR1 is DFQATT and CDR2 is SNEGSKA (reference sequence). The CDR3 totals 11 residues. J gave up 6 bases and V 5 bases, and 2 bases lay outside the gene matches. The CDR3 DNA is TGCAGTGCTGAACAGGGGGCTGAAGCTTTCTTT. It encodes CSAEQGAEAFF.

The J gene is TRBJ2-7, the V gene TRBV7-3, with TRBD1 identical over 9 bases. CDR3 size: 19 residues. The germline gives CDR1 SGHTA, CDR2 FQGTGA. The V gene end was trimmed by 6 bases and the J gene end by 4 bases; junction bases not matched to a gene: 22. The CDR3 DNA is TGTGCCAGCAGTATAGAGGGACAGGGAAGACTCCTGGAGCAGTACGAGCAGTACTTC. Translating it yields CASSIEGQGRLLEQYEQYF.

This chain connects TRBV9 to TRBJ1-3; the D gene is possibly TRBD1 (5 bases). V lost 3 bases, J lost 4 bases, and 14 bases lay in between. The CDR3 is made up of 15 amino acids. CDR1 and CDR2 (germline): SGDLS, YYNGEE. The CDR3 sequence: CASSGGGEAGNTIYF. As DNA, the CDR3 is TGTGCCAGCAGCGGAGGAGGGGAGGCGGGAAACACCATATATTTT.

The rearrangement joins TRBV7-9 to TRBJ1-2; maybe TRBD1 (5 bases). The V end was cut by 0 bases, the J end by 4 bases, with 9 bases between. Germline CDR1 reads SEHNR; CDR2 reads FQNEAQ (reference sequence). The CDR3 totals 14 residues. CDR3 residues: CASSLAGAAYGYTF. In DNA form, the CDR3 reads TGTGCCAGCAGCTTAGCAGGGGCAGCCTATGGCTACACCTTC.

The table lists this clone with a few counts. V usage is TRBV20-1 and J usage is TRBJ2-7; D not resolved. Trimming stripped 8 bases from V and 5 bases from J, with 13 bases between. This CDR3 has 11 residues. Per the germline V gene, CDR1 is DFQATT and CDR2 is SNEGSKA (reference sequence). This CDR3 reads CSSQRVDEQYF. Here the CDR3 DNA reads TGCAGTTCACAACGGGTTGACGAGCAGTACTTC.

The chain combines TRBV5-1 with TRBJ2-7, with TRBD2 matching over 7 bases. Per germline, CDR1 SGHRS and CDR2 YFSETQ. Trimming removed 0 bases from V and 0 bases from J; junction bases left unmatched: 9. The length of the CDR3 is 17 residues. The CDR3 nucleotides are TGCGCCAGCAGCTTGGGGCCTAGCGGTCATAGCTCCTACGAGCAGTACTTC. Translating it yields CASSLGPSGHSSYEQYF.

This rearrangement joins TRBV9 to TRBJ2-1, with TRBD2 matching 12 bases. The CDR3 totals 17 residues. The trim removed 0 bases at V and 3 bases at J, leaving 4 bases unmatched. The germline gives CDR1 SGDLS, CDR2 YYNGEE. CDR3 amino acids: CASSVGTSGGYYNEQFF. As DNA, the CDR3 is TGTGCCAGCAGCGTAGGTACTAGCGGGGGGTACTACAATGAGCAGTTCTTC.